Listed below are T cell receptor beta chains from one sample, sequenced in a study of cytomegalovirus exposure and HLA in healthy donors. The data were produced by immunoSEQ multiplex PCR, yet TCRdb's version contains in-frame clones alone and is incomplete. Here the sample spans around 92,000 clones, around 81% being singletons. The source material was PBMCs. The receptors come from a female donor in good health and CMV-seropositive. Both conserved end residues are part of each CDR3. A D gene is named only where the DNA matches it firmly. Rows may omit the clone size; those that give it use once, few, many or a size class.

clone_size: NA
j_call: TRBJ2-2
v_call: TRBV19
d_call: TRBD1
cdr3_aa: CASSIQGDTGELFF
cdr3_nt: TGTGCCAGTAGTATCCAGGGGGACACCGGGGAGCTGTTTTTT

clone_size: NA
j_call: TRBJ1-1
v_call: TRBV4-1
d_call: TRBD1
cdr3_aa: CASKSPTQGDTEAFF
cdr3_nt: TGCGCCAGCAAATCCCCCACACAGGGGGACACTGAAGCTTTCTTT

clone_size: NA
j_call: TRBJ1-2
v_call: TRBV5-1
d_call: TRBD1
cdr3_aa: CASSPRTGDNYGYPF
cdr3_nt: TGCGCCAGCAGTCCCAGGACAGGGGACAACTATGGCTACCCCTTC

clone_size: NA
j_call: TRBJ1-4
v_call: TRBV28
d_call: TRBD1
cdr3_aa: CASSLINRDRWGEKLFF
cdr3_nt: TGTGCCAGCAGTTTAATCAATAGGGACAGGTGGGGCGAAAAACTGTTTTTT

clone_size: NA
j_call: TRBJ1-2
v_call: TRBV7-3
d_call: NA
cdr3_aa: CASSMEDSYGYTF
cdr3_nt: TGTGCCAGCAGCATGGAGGACAGCTATGGCTACACCTTC

clone_size: NA
j_call: TRBJ1-1
v_call: TRBV4-1
d_call: NA
cdr3_aa: CASSRGQSTEAFF
cdr3_nt: TGCGCCAGCAGCCGGGGACAAAGCACTGAAGCTTTCTTT

clone_size: NA
j_call: TRBJ2-7
v_call: TRBV10-3
d_call: NA
cdr3_aa: CATQGNPYEQYF
cdr3_nt: TGTGCCACCCAGGGCAACCCCTACGAGCAGTACTTC

clone_size: NA
j_call: TRBJ2-3
v_call: TRBV27
d_call: TRBD2
cdr3_aa: CASTSGGPLDTQYF
cdr3_nt: TGTGCCAGCACGTCGGGAGGGCCGTTAGATACGCAGTATTTT

clone_size: NA
j_call: TRBJ2-5
v_call: TRBV7-9
d_call: TRBD2
cdr3_aa: CASSAGTRTGETQYF
cdr3_nt: TGTGCCAGCAGCGCCGGGACTAGGACGGGAGAGACCCAGTACTTC

clone_size: NA
j_call: TRBJ2-7
v_call: TRBV12-5
d_call: NA
cdr3_aa: CASGLSGDSYEQYF
cdr3_nt: TGTGCTAGTGGTTTGTCCGGGGACTCCTACGAGCAGTACTTC

clone_size: few
j_call: TRBJ2-7
v_call: TRBV5-4
d_call: TRBD2
cdr3_aa: CASSLGGTSQNEQYF
cdr3_nt: TGTGCCAGCAGCTTGGGAGGGACTAGCCAGAACGAGCAGTACTTC

clone_size: NA
j_call: TRBJ2-7
v_call: TRBV27
d_call: TRBD2
cdr3_aa: CASSPYTGGYEQYF
cdr3_nt: TGTGCCAGCAGTCCTTATACCGGGGGGTACGAGCAGTACTTC

clone_size: NA
j_call: TRBJ1-1
v_call: TRBV6-1
d_call: TRBD1
cdr3_aa: CASSERTGGNTEAFF
cdr3_nt: TGTGCCAGCAGTGAGAGGACAGGGGGGAACACTGAAGCTTTCTTT

clone_size: NA
j_call: TRBJ2-7
v_call: TRBV28
d_call: NA
cdr3_aa: CARRPHSPGHNYEQYF
cdr3_nt: TGTGCCCGCAGACCCCACTCCCCTGGACACAACTACGAGCAGTACTTC

clone_size: once
j_call: TRBJ1-5
v_call: TRBV19
d_call: NA
cdr3_aa: CASSTLTGPNQPQHF
cdr3_nt: TGTGCCAGTAGTACCCTGACAGGACCTAATCAGCCCCAGCATTTT

clone_size: NA
j_call: TRBJ2-6
v_call: TRBV9
d_call: TRBD2
cdr3_aa: CASSSRTSGGSGANVLTF
cdr3_nt: TGTGCCAGCAGCTCGCGGACTAGCGGGGGCTCTGGGGCCAACGTCCTGACTTTC

clone_size: NA
j_call: TRBJ2-7
v_call: TRBV4-1
d_call: NA
cdr3_aa: CASSQDLYEQYF
cdr3_nt: TGCGCCAGCAGCCAAGACCTCTACGAGCAGTACTTC

clone_size: NA
j_call: TRBJ1-4
v_call: TRBV28
d_call: NA
cdr3_aa: CASSLEEKLFF
cdr3_nt: TGTGCCAGCAGTTTAGAGGAAAAACTGTTTTTT

clone_size: NA
j_call: TRBJ2-7
v_call: TRBV5-1
d_call: TRBD1
cdr3_aa: CASSPDRGHEQYF
cdr3_nt: TGCGCCAGCAGCCCTGACAGGGGCCACGAGCAGTACTTC

clone_size: once
j_call: TRBJ1-4
v_call: TRBV7-9
d_call: TRBD1
cdr3_aa: CASSLQGAGEKLFF
cdr3_nt: TGTGCCAGCAGTTTACAGGGGGCTGGGGAAAAACTGTTTTTT

clone_size: NA
j_call: TRBJ2-7
v_call: TRBV7-6
d_call: TRBD2
cdr3_aa: CASSLRVTSSSEQYF
cdr3_nt: TGTGCCAGCAGCCTGAGGGTGACTAGCAGTTCCGAGCAGTACTTC

clone_size: NA
j_call: TRBJ1-2
v_call: TRBV30
d_call: NA
cdr3_aa: CAWTGVVGYTF
cdr3_nt: TGTGCCTGGACAGGGGTCGTTGGCTACACCTTC

clone_size: once
j_call: TRBJ1-4
v_call: TRBV9
d_call: NA
cdr3_aa: CASSVVGVGSEKLFF
cdr3_nt: TGTGCCAGCAGCGTAGTGGGTGTTGGGAGTGAAAAACTGTTTTTT

clone_size: few
j_call: TRBJ1-1
v_call: TRBV27
d_call: TRBD1
cdr3_aa: CASTPGDRVTEAFF
cdr3_nt: TGTGCCAGCACCCCCGGGGACAGGGTTACTGAAGCTTTCTTT

clone_size: NA
j_call: TRBJ1-6
v_call: TRBV27
d_call: TRBD1
cdr3_aa: CASSTGGESSYNSPLHF
cdr3_nt: TGTGCCAGCAGCACAGGGGGTGAGAGCTCCTATAATTCACCCCTCCACTTC

clone_size: NA
j_call: TRBJ1-5
v_call: TRBV10-1
d_call: NA
cdr3_aa: CARKQGHQPQHF
cdr3_nt: TGCGCCAGGAAACAGGGCCATCAGCCCCAGCATTTT

clone_size: NA
j_call: TRBJ2-1
v_call: TRBV5-1
d_call: NA
cdr3_aa: CASRSNQQATSYNEQFF
cdr3_nt: TGCGCCAGCCGCTCAAACCAACAGGCGACCTCCTACAATGAGCAGTTCTTC

clone_size: NA
j_call: TRBJ1-6
v_call: TRBV6-5
d_call: TRBD1
cdr3_aa: CASSYQVSSGGSPLHF
cdr3_nt: TGTGCCAGCAGTTACCAGGTTTCATCAGGGGGTTCACCCCTCCACTTT

clone_size: NA
j_call: TRBJ2-7
v_call: TRBV6-1
d_call: TRBD1
cdr3_aa: CASSGAHRGREQYF
cdr3_nt: TGTGCCAGCAGTGGCGCTCACAGGGGGCGCGAGCAGTACTTC

clone_size: NA
j_call: TRBJ2-7
v_call: TRBV5-6
d_call: NA
cdr3_aa: CASSLGTTYEQYF
cdr3_nt: TGTGCCAGCAGCTTAGGCACTACCTACGAGCAGTACTTC